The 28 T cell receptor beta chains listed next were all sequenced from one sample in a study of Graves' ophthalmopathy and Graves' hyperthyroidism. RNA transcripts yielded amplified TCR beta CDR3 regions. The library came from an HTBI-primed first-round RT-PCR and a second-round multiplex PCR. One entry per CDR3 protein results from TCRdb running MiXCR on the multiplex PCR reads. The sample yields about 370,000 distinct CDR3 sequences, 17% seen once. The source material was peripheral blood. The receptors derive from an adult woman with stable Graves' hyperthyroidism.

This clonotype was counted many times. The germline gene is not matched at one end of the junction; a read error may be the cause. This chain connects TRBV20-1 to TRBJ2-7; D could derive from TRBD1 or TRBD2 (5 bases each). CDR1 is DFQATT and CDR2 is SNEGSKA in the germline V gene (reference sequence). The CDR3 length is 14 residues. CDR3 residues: CSAQNAGTGNEQHF. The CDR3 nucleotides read TGCAGTGCGCAAAACGCCGGGACGGGTAACGAGCAGCACTTC.

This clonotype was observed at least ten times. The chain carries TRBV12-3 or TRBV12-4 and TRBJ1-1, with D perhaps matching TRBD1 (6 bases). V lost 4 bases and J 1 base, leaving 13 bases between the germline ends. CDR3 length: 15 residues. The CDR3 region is CASSSRGFGNTEAFF. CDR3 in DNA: TGTGCCAGCAGTTCCAGGGGTTTTGGGAACACTGAAGCTTTCTTT.

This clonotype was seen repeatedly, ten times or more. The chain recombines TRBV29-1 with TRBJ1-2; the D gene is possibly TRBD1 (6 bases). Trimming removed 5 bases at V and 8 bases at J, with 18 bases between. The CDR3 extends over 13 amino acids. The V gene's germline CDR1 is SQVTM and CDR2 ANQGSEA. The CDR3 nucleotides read TGCAGCGTTCACGGACAGTCTGAAGGGGGCTACACCTTC. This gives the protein CSVHGQSEGGYTF.

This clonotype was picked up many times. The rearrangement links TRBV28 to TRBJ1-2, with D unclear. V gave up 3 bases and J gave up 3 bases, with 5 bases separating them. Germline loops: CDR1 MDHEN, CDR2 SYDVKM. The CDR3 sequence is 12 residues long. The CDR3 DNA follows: TGTGCCAGCAGTTTTCCGGACTATGGCTACACCTTC. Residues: CASSFPDYGYTF.

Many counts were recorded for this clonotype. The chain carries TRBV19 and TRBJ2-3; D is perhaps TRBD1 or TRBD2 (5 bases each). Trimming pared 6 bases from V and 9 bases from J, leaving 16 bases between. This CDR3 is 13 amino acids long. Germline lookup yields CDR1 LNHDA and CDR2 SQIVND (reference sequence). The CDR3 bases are TGTGCCAGTAGCCCCAGGGACCGACTCACGCAGTATTTT. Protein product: CASSPRDRLTQYF.

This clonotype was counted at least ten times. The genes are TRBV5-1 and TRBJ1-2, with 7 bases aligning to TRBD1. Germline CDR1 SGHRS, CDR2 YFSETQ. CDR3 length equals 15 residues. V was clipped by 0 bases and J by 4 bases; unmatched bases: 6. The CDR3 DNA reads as TGCGCCAGCAGCTTGGCCGGGACAGCGAGCTATGGCTACACCTTC. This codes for CASSLAGTASYGYTF.

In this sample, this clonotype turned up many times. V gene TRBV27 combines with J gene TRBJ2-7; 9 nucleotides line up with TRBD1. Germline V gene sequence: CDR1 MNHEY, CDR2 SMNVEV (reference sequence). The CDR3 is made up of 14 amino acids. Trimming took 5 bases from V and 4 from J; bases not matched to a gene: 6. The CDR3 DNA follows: TGTGCCAGCAGTACACAGGGGGCATTATACGAGCAGTACTTC. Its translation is CASSTQGALYEQYF.

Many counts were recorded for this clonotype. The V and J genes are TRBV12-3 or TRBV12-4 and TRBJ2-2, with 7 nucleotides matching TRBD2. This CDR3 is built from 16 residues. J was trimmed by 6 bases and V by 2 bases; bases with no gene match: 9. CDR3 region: CASSLRGWEGAGELFF. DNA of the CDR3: TGTGCCAGCAGTTTAAGAGGGTGGGAGGGCGCCGGGGAGCTGTTTTTT.

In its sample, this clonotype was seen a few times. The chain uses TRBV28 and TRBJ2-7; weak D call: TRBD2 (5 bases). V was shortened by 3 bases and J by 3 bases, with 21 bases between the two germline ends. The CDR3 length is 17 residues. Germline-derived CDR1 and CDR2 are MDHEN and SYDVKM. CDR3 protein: CASSFPLPDSDSYEQYF. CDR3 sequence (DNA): TGTGCCAGCAGTTTCCCTCTTCCGGATAGCGATAGCTACGAGCAGTACTTC.

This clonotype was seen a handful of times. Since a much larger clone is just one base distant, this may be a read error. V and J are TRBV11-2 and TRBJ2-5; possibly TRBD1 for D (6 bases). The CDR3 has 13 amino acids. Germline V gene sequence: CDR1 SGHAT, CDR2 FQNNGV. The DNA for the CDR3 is TGTGCCAGCAGCACTCAGGGACAAGAGACCAAGTACTTC. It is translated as CASSTQGQETKYF.

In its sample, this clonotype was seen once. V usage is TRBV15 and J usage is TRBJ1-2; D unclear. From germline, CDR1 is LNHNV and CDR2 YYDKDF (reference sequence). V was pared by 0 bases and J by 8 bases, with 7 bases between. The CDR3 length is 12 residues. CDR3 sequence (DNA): TGTGCCACCAGCAGAGACATCGGCGGCTACACCTTC. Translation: CATSRDIGGYTF. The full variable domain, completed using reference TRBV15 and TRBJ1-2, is DAMVIQNPRYQVTQFGKPVTLSCSQTLNHNVMYWYQQKSSQAPKLLFHYYDKDFNNEADTPDNFQSRRPNTSFCFLDIRSPGLGDTAMYLCATSRDIGGYTFGSGTRLTVV.

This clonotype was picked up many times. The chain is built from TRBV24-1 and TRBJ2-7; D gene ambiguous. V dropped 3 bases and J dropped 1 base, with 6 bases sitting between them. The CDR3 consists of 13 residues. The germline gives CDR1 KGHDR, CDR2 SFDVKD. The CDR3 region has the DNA TGTGCCACCAGTGATCCTTCATCCTACGAGCAGTACTTC. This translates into CATSDPSSYEQYF.

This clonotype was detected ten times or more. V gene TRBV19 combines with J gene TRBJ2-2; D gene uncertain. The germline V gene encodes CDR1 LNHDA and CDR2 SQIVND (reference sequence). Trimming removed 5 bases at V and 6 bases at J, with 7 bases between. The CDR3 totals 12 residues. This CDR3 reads CASSRISGELFF. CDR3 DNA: TGTGCCAGTAGTCGGATCTCCGGGGAGCTGTTTTTT.

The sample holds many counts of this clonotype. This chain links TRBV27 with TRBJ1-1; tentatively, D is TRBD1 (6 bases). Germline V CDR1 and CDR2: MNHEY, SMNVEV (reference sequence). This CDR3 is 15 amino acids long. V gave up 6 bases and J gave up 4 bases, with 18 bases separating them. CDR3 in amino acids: CASSSHPTGGTEAFF. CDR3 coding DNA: TGTGCCAGCAGCAGCCATCCGACAGGAGGCACTGAAGCTTTCTTT.

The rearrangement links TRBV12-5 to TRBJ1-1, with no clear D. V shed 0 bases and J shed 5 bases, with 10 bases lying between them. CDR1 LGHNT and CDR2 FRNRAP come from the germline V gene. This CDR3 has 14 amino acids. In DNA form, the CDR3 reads TGTGCTAGTGGTTTGGTAGGCGGGGAAACTGAAGCTTTCTTT. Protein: CASGLVGGETEAFF. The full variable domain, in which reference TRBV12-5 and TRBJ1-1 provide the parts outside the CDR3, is DARVTQTPRHKVTEMGQEVTMRCQPILGHNTVFWYRQTMMQGLELLAYFRNRAPLDDSGMPKDRFSAEMPDATLATLKIQPSEPRDSAVYFCASGLVGGETEAFFGQGTRLTVV.

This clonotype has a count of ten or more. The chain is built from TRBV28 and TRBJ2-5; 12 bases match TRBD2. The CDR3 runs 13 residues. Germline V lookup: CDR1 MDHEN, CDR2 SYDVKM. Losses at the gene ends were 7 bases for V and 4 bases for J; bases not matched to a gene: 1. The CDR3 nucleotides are TGTGCCAGCACACTAGCGGGAGGAGAGACCCAGTACTTC. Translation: CASTLAGGETQYF.

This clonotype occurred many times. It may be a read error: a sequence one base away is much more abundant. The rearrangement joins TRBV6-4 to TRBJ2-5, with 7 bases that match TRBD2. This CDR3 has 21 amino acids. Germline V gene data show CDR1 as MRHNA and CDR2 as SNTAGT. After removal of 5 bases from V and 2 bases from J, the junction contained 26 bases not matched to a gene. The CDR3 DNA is TGTGCCAGCAGTCTCGACCAGACTAGCAGGAGAGGTTTCGTCACTCAAGAGACCCAGTACTTC. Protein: CASSLDQTSRRGFVTQETQYF.

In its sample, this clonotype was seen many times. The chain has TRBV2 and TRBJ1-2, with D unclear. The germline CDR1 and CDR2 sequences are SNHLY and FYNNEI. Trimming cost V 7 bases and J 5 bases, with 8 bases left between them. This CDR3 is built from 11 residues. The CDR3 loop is CASNGDYGYTF. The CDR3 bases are TGTGCCAGCAACGGGGATTATGGCTACACCTTC.

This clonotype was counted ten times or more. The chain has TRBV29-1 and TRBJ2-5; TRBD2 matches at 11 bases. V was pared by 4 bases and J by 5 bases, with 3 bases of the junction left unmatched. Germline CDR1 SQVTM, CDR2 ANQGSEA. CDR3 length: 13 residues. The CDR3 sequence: CSVGLAGIETQYF. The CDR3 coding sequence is TGCAGCGTTGGACTAGCGGGAATTGAGACCCAGTACTTC.

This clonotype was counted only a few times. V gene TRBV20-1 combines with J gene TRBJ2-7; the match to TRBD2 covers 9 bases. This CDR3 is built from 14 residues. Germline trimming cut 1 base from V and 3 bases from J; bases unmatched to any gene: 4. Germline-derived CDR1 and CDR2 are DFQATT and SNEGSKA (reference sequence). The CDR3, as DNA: TGCAGTGCTAGAGGACTAGCGGAATACTACGAGCAGTACTTC. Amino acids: CSARGLAEYYEQYF.

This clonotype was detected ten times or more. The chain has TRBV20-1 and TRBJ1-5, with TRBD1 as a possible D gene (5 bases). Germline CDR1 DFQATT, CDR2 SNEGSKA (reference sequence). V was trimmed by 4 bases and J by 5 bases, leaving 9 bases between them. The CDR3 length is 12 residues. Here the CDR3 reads CSAMQGHQPQHF. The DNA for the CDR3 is TGCAGTGCTATGCAGGGTCATCAGCCCCAGCATTTT.

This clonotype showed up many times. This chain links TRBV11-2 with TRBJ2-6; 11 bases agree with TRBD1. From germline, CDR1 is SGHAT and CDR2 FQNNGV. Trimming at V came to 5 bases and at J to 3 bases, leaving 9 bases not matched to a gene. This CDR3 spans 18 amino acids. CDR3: CASSRTGTGGGGANVLTF. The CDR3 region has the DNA TGTGCCAGCAGCCGAACCGGGACAGGGGGTGGTGGGGCCAACGTCCTGACTTTC.

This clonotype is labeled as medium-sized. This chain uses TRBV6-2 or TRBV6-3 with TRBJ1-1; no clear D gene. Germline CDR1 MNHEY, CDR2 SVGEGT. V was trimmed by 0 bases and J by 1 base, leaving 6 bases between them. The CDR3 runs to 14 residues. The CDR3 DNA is TGTGCCAGCAGTTACTCAGAAGCGAACACTGAAGCTTTCTTT. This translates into CASSYSEANTEAFF.

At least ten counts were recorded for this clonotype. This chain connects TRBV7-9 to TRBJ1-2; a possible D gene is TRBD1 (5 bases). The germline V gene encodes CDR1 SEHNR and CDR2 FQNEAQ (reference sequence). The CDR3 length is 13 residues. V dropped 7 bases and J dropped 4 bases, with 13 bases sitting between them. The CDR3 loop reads CASTPGGTYGYTF. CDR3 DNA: TGTGCCAGCACCCCGGGGGGGACCTATGGCTACACCTTC.

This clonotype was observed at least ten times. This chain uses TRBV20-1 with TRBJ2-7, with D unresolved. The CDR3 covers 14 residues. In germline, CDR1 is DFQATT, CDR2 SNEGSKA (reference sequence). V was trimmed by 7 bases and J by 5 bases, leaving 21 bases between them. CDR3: CSVSTLVGSNEQYF. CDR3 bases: TGCAGTGTCTCCACCCTGGTGGGTAGCAACGAGCAGTACTTC.

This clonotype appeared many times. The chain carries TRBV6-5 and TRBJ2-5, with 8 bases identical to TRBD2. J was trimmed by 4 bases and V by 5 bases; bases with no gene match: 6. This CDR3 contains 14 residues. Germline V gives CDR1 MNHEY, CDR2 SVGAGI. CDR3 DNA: TGTGCCAGCAGTACCCCGGGAGGGAGAGAGACCCAGTACTTC. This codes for CASSTPGGRETQYF.

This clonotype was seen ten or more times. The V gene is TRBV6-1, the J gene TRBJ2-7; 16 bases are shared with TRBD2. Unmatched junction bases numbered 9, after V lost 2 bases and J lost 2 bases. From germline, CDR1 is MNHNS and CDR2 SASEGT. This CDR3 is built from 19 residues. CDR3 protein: CASSELEGLAGGRPYEQYF. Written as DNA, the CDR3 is TGTGCCAGCAGTGAATTGGAGGGACTAGCGGGAGGGAGACCCTACGAGCAGTACTTC.

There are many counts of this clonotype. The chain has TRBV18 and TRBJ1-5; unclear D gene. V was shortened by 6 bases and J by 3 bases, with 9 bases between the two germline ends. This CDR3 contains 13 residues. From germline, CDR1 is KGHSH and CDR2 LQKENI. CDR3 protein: CASSVGNNQPQHF. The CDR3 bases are TGTGCCAGCTCGGTCGGGAACAATCAGCCCCAGCATTTT.